The 27 T cell receptor beta chains given below trace back to one sample, sequenced in a study of blood T cell repertoires in COVID-19. Some clones are missing from TCRdb's copy, which holds only in-frame ones; the method was immunoSEQ multiplex PCR. The sample has about 150,000 clones, roughly 84% seen once. Sequencing used peripheral blood. The receptors stem from a woman aged 55-70 years with COVID-19, enrolled during active disease.

This clone was seen only a few times. This chain uses TRBV20-1 with TRBJ2-7, with D possibly matching TRBD2 (6 bases). The CDR3 spans 11 residues. The ends were cut back, 7 bases at V and 3 bases at J, with 10 bases in the middle. From germline, CDR1 is DFQATT and CDR2 SNEGSKA (reference sequence). CDR3 in amino acids: CSGVADYEQYF. As DNA, the CDR3 is TGCAGTGGGGTAGCGGACTACGAGCAGTACTTC.

The V call is TRBV7-9, the J call TRBJ1-2; no definite D call. The CDR3 extends over 15 amino acids. Germline CDR1 is SEHNR and CDR2 is FQNEAQ (reference sequence). V lost 3 bases and J lost 4, with 15 bases in between. The CDR3 protein is CASSFSGNLGYGYTF. The CDR3 DNA follows: TGTGCCAGCAGCTTTTCGGGGAACCTCGGCTATGGCTACACCTTC. Drawing the rest from reference TRBV7-9 and TRBJ1-2, the complete variable domain is DTGVSQNPRHKITKRGQNVTFRCDPISEHNRLYWYRQTLGQGPEFLTYFQNEAQLEKSRLLSDRFSAERPKGSFSTLEIQRTEQGDSAMYLCASSFSGNLGYGYTFGSGTRLTVV.

The V gene is TRBV9, the J gene TRBJ1-1; 8 bases fit TRBD1. The CDR3 is 14 residues long. Germline trimming cut 4 bases from V and 4 bases from J; bases unmatched to any gene: 6. Per the germline V gene, CDR1 is SGDLS and CDR2 is YYNGEE. CDR3 sequence reads: CASSLSTGATEAFF. CDR3 coding DNA: TGTGCCAGCAGCCTTTCGACAGGGGCCACTGAAGCTTTCTTT.

The chain is built from TRBV29-1 and TRBJ2-7; 8 bases map to TRBD1. The CDR3 totals 13 residues. V was pared by 4 bases and J by 6 bases, with 8 bases of the junction left unmatched. Germline-derived CDR1 and CDR2 are SQVTM and ANQGSEA. The CDR3: CSVGWTGITEQYF. CDR3 bases: TGCAGCGTTGGGTGGACAGGGATCACCGAGCAGTACTTC.

The chain combines TRBV6-4 with TRBJ2-2; D is possibly TRBD1 (6 bases). The CDR3 is 14 amino acids. Trimming stripped 6 bases from V and 1 base from J, with 9 bases between. Germline V gives CDR1 MRHNA, CDR2 SNTAGT. The CDR3 protein is CASRRTENTGELFF. The DNA of the CDR3 is TGTGCCAGCAGGAGGACAGAGAACACCGGGGAGCTGTTTTTT.

The chain is built from TRBV7-2 and TRBJ1-2; tentatively, D is TRBD1 (6 bases). The CDR3 runs 15 residues. The V end lost 3 bases, the J end lost 3 bases, and 14 bases lay between the germline ends. The V gene's germline CDR1 is SGHTA and CDR2 FQGNSA. The CDR3 sequence: CASSFRSGVDYGYTF. The DNA for the CDR3 is TGTGCCAGCAGCTTTAGATCAGGGGTAGACTATGGCTACACCTTC.

A single count supports this clone. CDR3 DNA: TGTGCCAGCAGTGGTTTAGTTAGGGGAACCGGGGAGCTGTTTTTT. Its protein product is CASSGLVRGTGELFF. The rearrangement links TRBV2 to TRBJ2-2, with D possibly being TRBD1 (5 bases). Trimming removed 4 bases at V and 5 bases at J, with 14 bases between. This CDR3 is 15 amino acids long. Germline CDR1 and CDR2: SNHLY and FYNNEI.

The chain carries TRBV6-5 and TRBJ1-1; D is perhaps TRBD1 (5 bases). CDR3 size: 15 residues. Germline CDR1 is MNHEY and CDR2 is SVGAGI. V gave up 7 bases and J gave up 0 bases, with 15 bases separating them. CDR3 bases: TGTGCCAGCATAGTCCAGGGTGGAGTGAACACTGAAGCTTTCTTT. This codes for CASIVQGGVNTEAFF.

This clone was seen a few times. The chain links TRBV4-1 to TRBJ2-1; D is unclear. CDR1 is MGHRA, CDR2 YSYEKL, per germline. This CDR3 is 16 amino acids long. V shed 1 base and J shed 0 bases, with 10 bases lying between them. The CDR3 sequence is CASSQGMRISYNEQFF. The CDR3 coding sequence is TGCGCCAGCAGCCAAGGAATGAGAATCTCCTACAATGAGCAGTTCTTC.

The chain combines TRBV11-1 with TRBJ1-2, with D maybe TRBD1 (6 bases). V was pared by 1 base and J by 5 bases, with 8 bases between. CDR1 and CDR2 (germline): SGHAT, FQDESV (reference sequence). CDR3 length: 13 residues. DNA for the CDR3: TGTGCCAGCAGCTTAGAACAGGGTTATGGCTACACCTTC. Its translation: CASSLEQGYGYTF.

This clone showed up just once. The CDR3 nucleotides are TGTGCCAGCTCACCCAACCTAAGTGCAGGGGGAAGTAAATCACCCCTCCACTTT. Its translation is CASSPNLSAGGSKSPLHF. This chain connects TRBV18 to TRBJ1-6, with TRBD1 matching 7 bases. V trimming: 3 bases; J trimming: 10 bases; junction bases outside the gene matches: 18. The germline V gene encodes CDR1 KGHSH and CDR2 LQKENI. CDR3 length equals 18 residues.

The CDR3 DNA sequence: TGTGCCAGCAGCTTAACCCCCGGGAACACCGGGGAGCTGTTTTTT. Translated: CASSLTPGNTGELFF. This chain joins TRBV7-3 and TRBJ2-2; unclear D gene. V was trimmed by 0 bases and J by 1 base, leaving 6 bases between them. The CDR3 extends over 15 amino acids. From germline, CDR1 is SGHTA and CDR2 FQGTGA.

The rearrangement joins TRBV5-1 to TRBJ1-3; D gene uncertain. This CDR3 comprises 14 residues. Trimming cost V 0 bases and J 3 bases, with 7 bases left between them. The germline gives CDR1 SGHRS, CDR2 YFSETQ. CDR3 region: CASSLASGGNTIYF. CDR3 DNA: TGCGCCAGCAGCTTGGCCTCAGGTGGAAACACCATATATTTT.

V usage is TRBV2 and J usage is TRBJ2-3, with 7 bases that match TRBD2. J lost 2 bases, V lost 4 bases, and 6 bases had no gene match. Per germline, CDR1 SNHLY and CDR2 FYNNEI. The CDR3 is 15 amino acids. CDR3 in DNA: TGTGCCAGCAGTGGCCATAGCGGGCCCACAGATACGCAGTATTTT. Its protein is CASSGHSGPTDTQYF.

V and J are TRBV7-3 and TRBJ2-1; D unclear. The ends were cut back, 0 bases at V and 5 bases at J, with 8 bases in the middle. This CDR3 is 14 amino acids long. Per the germline V gene, CDR1 is SGHTA and CDR2 is FQGTGA. The chain's CDR3 is CASSLTPQNNEQFF. CDR3 DNA sequence: TGTGCCAGCAGCTTAACGCCCCAGAACAATGAGCAGTTCTTC.

In this sample, this clone turned up once. The chain links TRBV7-2 to TRBJ1-2; tentatively, D is TRBD1 (6 bases). The CDR3 loop spans 14 amino acids. V was cut by 7 bases and J by 12 bases, with 24 bases left in between. The germline gives CDR1 SGHTA, CDR2 FQGNSA. As DNA, the CDR3 is TGTGCCAGCACCCGGGGGGGGACATTTACCAGGAACACCTTC. Residues: CASTRGGTFTRNTF.

The rearrangement uses TRBV5-1 and TRBJ1-1; a possible D gene is TRBD1 (6 bases). Per germline, CDR1 SGHRS and CDR2 YFSETQ. The V end was cut by 0 bases, the J end by 5 bases, with 14 bases between. There are 15 residues in the CDR3. In DNA form, the CDR3 reads TGCGCCAGCAGCTTGGAGGGTTTGAGGGGGACTGAAGCTTTCTTT. This sequence encodes CASSLEGLRGTEAFF. The full variable domain, in which reference TRBV5-1 and TRBJ1-1 provide the parts outside the CDR3, is KAGVTQTPRYLIKTRGQQVTLSCSPISGHRSVSWYQQTPGQGLQFLFEYFSETQRNKGNFPGRFSGRQFSNSRSEMNVSTLELGDSALYLCASSLEGLRGTEAFFGQGTRLTVV.

V and J are TRBV7-3 and TRBJ2-2; unclear D gene. Trimming shortened V by 5 bases and J by 6 bases, and 10 bases separated the two germline ends. The CDR3 has 13 amino acids. CDR1 and CDR2 from the germline V gene are SGHTA and FQGTGA. The CDR3 region has the DNA TGTGCCAGCAGCCGAGACTTTGCCGGGGAGCTGTTTTTT. It translates to CASSRDFAGELFF.

The chain employs TRBV9 and TRBJ1-6; D is undetermined. The CDR3 spans 15 residues. Germline lookup yields CDR1 SGDLS and CDR2 YYNGEE. Trimming removed 0 bases from V and 7 bases from J, with 11 bases in between. CDR3: CASSVEEGSNSPLHF. The CDR3 nucleotides are TGTGCCAGCAGCGTAGAAGAGGGATCAAATTCACCCCTCCACTTT. Full variable domain (rest looked up from reference TRBV9 and TRBJ1-6): DSGVTQTPKHLITATGQRVTLRCSPRSGDLSVYWYQQSLDQGLQFLIQYYNGEERAKGNILERFSAQQFPDLHSELNLSSLELGDSALYFCASSVEEGSNSPLHFGNGTRLTVT.

The chain combines TRBV7-9 with TRBJ2-7; tentatively, D is TRBD1 (6 bases). V was trimmed by 1 base and J by 4 bases, leaving 11 bases between them. Germline CDR1 SEHNR, CDR2 FQNEAQ (reference sequence). The CDR3 extends over 14 amino acids. The CDR3 nucleotides are TGTGCCAGCAGCTTAGAGTTCCAGGGGTACGAGCAGTACTTC. Translating it yields CASSLEFQGYEQYF.

J is TRBJ1-2 and V is TRBV3-1 (or the pseudogene TRBV3-2); D gene ambiguous. V gave up 6 bases and J gave up 5 bases, with 13 bases separating them. CDR1 and CDR2 from the germline V gene are LGHDT and YNNKEL (reference sequence). The CDR3 sequence is 13 residues long. CDR3 in DNA: TGTGCCAGCAGGGGAGCCATTCCTTATGGCTACACCTTC. Amino acid sequence: CASRGAIPYGYTF.

The J gene is TRBJ1-1, the V gene TRBV15; no clear D. The CDR3 has 14 amino acids. Between the trimmed V and J ends, which lost 0 bases and 1 base, there was a span of 6 bases. Germline lookup yields CDR1 LNHNV and CDR2 YYDKDF (reference sequence). CDR3 protein: CATSRDGRNTEAFF. The CDR3 DNA reads as TGTGCCACCAGCAGAGATGGGCGGAACACTGAAGCTTTCTTT.

The chain joins TRBV3-1 (or the pseudogene TRBV3-2) to TRBJ2-7; the D is unclear. The V gene's germline CDR1 is LGHDT and CDR2 YNNKEL (reference sequence). V shed 4 bases and J shed 4 bases, with 14 bases lying between them. The CDR3 has 14 amino acids. The CDR3 sequence is CASSLEPRRYEQYF. CDR3 coding DNA: TGTGCCAGCAGCCTGGAGCCACGGCGTTACGAGCAGTACTTC.

V gene TRBV9 combines with J gene TRBJ1-3; the D is unclear. The CDR3 is 15 amino acids. CDR1 and CDR2 (germline): SGDLS, YYNGEE. V was shortened by 0 bases and J by 0 bases, with 7 bases between the two germline ends. Here the CDR3 reads CASSVGQASGNTIYF. Here the CDR3 DNA reads TGTGCCAGCAGCGTAGGCCAGGCCTCTGGAAACACCATATATTTT.

This clone was seen just once. J is TRBJ1-5 and V is TRBV12-5, with 7 positions matching TRBD1. The CDR3 length is 14 residues. The ends lost 1 base at V and 7 bases at J; junction bases unmatched: 4. Germline CDR1 and CDR2: LGHNT and FRNRAP. The CDR3 DNA sequence: TGTGCTAGTGGTTTGGAGACAGGGAAGCAGCCCCAGCATTTT. Protein sequence: CASGLETGKQPQHF.

The V gene is TRBV7-6, the J gene TRBJ1-3; 7 bases align to TRBD1. Germline trimming cut 0 bases from V and 2 bases from J; bases unmatched to any gene: 4. The germline gives CDR1 SGHVS, CDR2 FNYEAQ. The CDR3 length is 16 residues. The CDR3 is CASSLAPGTAGNTIYF. CDR3 nucleotide sequence: TGTGCCAGCAGCTTAGCCCCTGGGACAGCTGGAAACACCATATATTTT.

This clone qualifies as large (0.1 to 1%). The chain links TRBV14 to TRBJ1-4, with a tentative D call TRBD1 (6 bases). The CDR3 is 15 amino acids. Germline V CDR1 and CDR2: SGHDN, FVKESK. V lost 0 bases to trimming and J lost 7 bases, with 12 bases between them. CDR3 DNA sequence: TGTGCCAGCAGCCAAGATCAGGGGATGTTTGAAAAACTGTTTTTT. Protein: CASSQDQGMFEKLFF. Looking up the rest from reference TRBV14 and TRBJ1-4 gives the full variable domain: EAGVTQFPSHSVIEKGQTVTLRCDPISGHDNLYWYRRVMGKEIKFLLHFVKESKQDESGMPNNRFLAERTGGTYSTLKVQPAELEDSGVYFCASSQDQGMFEKLFFGSGTQLSVL.